This entry describes one TCR beta chain. Here immunoSEQ multiplex PCR was the method, and the copy in TCRdb shows in-frame clones only, minus some. The table records 110,000 to 150,000 clones, roughly 75% of them present only once. The record originates from a study of blood T cell repertoires in COVID-19. Trimming took off 6 bases at V and 4 bases at J, with 9 bases between the two ends. The CDR3 is made up of 13 amino acids. CDR1 SNHLY and CDR2 FYNNEI come from the germline V gene. The specimen sequenced was PBMCs or T cells enriched from blood (not recorded which). This chain connects TRBV2 to TRBJ1-4; D uncertain. This TCR derives from a woman aged 50 to 60 who had recovered from COVID-19. The CDR3 nucleotides are TGTGCCAGCAGGGAGAGTTTTAATGAAAAACTGTTTTTT. Protein: CASRESFNEKLFF.